The clone carrying this TCR beta chain was seen many times. The antigen is unknown. CDR3 length equals 15 residues. Germline V gene lookup returns CDR1 MNHNY and CDR2 SVGAGI (reference sequence). Germline trimming cut 0 bases from V and 6 bases from J; bases unmatched to any gene: 1. Using RNA template, CDR3s of TCR alpha and beta were amplified with iRepertoire arm-PCR. TCRdb called the multiplex PCR reads again in MiXCR, with one record for every CDR3 protein. The data contain around 130,000 distinct CDR3 sequences, under 25% of them singletons. The record originates from a study of glioma-infiltrating T cells. Study-level points and caveats: Non-neoplastic patients had below-expected tissue-blood divergence, while all gliomas exceeded expectation.

Sequenced: glioma tissue, nonneoplastic brain tissue, or PBMCs (not recorded which). V gene TRBV6-6 combines with J gene TRBJ2-5; 13 bases are a match to TRBD2. The receptor's source is a human donor with low-grade glioma or glioblastoma, undergoing nonglioma brain surgery, or in good health (not recorded which). The CDR3 bases are TGTGCCAGCAGTTACTCACTAGCGGGGGGGCAGACCCAGTACTTC. It yields the protein CASSYSLAGGQTQYF.